The clone carrying this TCR beta chain came up many times. Antigen: not known. The CDR3 runs 17 residues. Trimming cost V 5 bases and J 4 bases, with 24 bases left between them. Germline V CDR1 and CDR2: SEHNR, FQNEAQ (reference sequence). TCRdb passed the multiplex PCR reads through MiXCR, listing each CDR3 protein once. Counted here are around 130,000 distinct CDR3 sequences, 21% occurring once; the ten biggest clones make up over 2%. These data are taken from a study of breast tumors, draining lymph nodes, adjacent tissues. The lymph nodes were axillary draining lymph nodes from breast cancer patients. Study-wide findings and caveats: Tumors had less TCR diversity than lymph nodes, more than nontumor tissue.

This rearrangement joins TRBV7-9 to TRBJ2-7; either TRBD1 or TRBD2 may fit D (6 bases each). The sequenced sample consisted of axillary lymph node tissue. This TCR derives from a female donor with breast cancer. Some clones in this sample may be carry-over from other donors' samples. CDR3 bases: TGTGCCAGCAGCCCGAGGTTGGGGGCGGGGCTGACATACGAGCAGTACTTC. Its translation: CASSPRLGAGLTYEQYF.